The source of this TCR beta chain is a study of T-cell reconstitution after alpha-beta-depleted transplantation in children. As it was prepared, the TCRbeta library received unique molecular identifiers. TCRdb used MiXCR to reprocess the PCR reads, holding one entry per CDR3 protein. The profile shows 600,000 to 700,000 distinct CDR3 sequences, 15% to 20% of them singletons. With 3 bases removed from V and 0 bases from J, the gap between germline ends came to 3 bases. CDR3 size: 13 residues. Looked up from germline, CDR1 is MNHEY and CDR2 is SVGEGT. This chain uses TRBV6-2 or TRBV6-3 with TRBJ2-4; D gene uncertain. This clonotype originated in a human donor who donated a stem cell graft to a child with acute myeloid leukemia. Here the sequenced sample was PBMCs from the stem cell graft donor, taken from the stem cell graft. CDR3 sequence (DNA): TGTGCCAGCAGTTATTTAGCCAAAAACATTCAGTACTTC. Translating it yields CASSYLAKNIQYF.